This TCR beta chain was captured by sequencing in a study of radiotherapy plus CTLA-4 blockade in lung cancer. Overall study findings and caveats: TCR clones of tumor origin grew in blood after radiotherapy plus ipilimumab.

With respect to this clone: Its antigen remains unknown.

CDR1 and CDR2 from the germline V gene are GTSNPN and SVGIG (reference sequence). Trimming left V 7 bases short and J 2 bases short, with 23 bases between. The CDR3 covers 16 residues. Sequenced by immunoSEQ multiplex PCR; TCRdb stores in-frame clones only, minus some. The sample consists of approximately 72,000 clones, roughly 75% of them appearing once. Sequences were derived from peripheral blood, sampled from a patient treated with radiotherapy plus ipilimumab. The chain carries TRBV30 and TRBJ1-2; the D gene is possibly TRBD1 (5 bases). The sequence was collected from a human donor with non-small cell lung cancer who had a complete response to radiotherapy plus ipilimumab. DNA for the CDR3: TGTGCCTCCGTAGGGGCAGAATCCTGGATAAACTATGGCTACACCTTC. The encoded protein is CASVGAESWINYGYTF.